The rows below give T cell receptor beta chains drawn from one sample of a study of shared clonotypes between healthy human individuals. Here immunoSEQ multiplex PCR was the method, and the copy in TCRdb shows in-frame clones only, minus some. The sample holds around 700,000 clones, 60% to 80% seen once. The material sequenced was memory CD4+ T cells sorted from blood. The source is a woman in her twenties or thirties in good health. Each CDR3 is given with its conserved first and last residue. A D gene is named only where the DNA matches it firmly. Not every row has a clone size; where given, it reads once, few, many or a size class.

V gene	D gene	J gene	clone size	CDR3 protein	CDR3 DNA
TRBV28	TRBD2	TRBJ2-5	-	CASSSGTSGRETQYF	TGTGCCAGCAGTAGCGGGACTAGCGGGAGAGAGACCCAGTACTTC
TRBV5-1	TRBD1	TRBJ2-1	-	CASSIGQGPNEQFF	TGCGCCAGCAGCATCGGACAGGGCCCCAATGAGCAGTTCTTC
TRBV4-2	-	TRBJ2-7	-	CASSQVLDGSSYEQYF	TGTGCCAGCAGCCAAGTCTTAGACGGTAGCTCCTACGAGCAGTACTTC
TRBV11-2	-	TRBJ2-7	-	CASSFAGTGEQYF	TGTGCCAGCAGTTTTGCGGGGACGGGAGAGCAGTACTTC
TRBV5-8	-	TRBJ1-3	-	CASSLGEGNTIYF	TGTGCCAGCAGCTTGGGCGAGGGAAACACCATATATTTT
TRBV18	-	TRBJ1-3	-	CASSPIRSSGNTIYF	TGTGCCAGCTCACCAATCAGGTCCTCTGGAAACACCATATATTTT
TRBV30	-	TRBJ2-3	few	CAWSDSGGSTDTQYF	TGTGCCTGGAGTGATTCGGGCGGGAGCACAGATACGCAGTATTTT
TRBV11-2	-	TRBJ2-1	-	CASSLGVNSDEQFF	TGTGCCAGCAGCTTAGGAGTTAATTCGGATGAGCAGTTCTTC
TRBV2	-	TRBJ2-6	once	CASTRISGANVLTF	TGTGCCAGCACACGGATCTCTGGGGCCAACGTCCTGACTTTC
TRBV19	TRBD2	TRBJ2-2	-	CATGAQTSGSGELFF	TGTGCCACTGGTGCCCAGACTAGCGGGAGCGGGGAGCTGTTTTTT
TRBV30	-	TRBJ2-7	-	CAWSAASSYEQYF	TGTGCCTGGAGCGCGGCTTCTTCCTACGAGCAGTACTTC
TRBV18	TRBD1	TRBJ1-5	-	CASSPTGQGEVQPQHF	TGTGCCAGCTCACCCACGGGACAGGGTGAGGTTCAGCCCCAGCATTTT
TRBV25-1	TRBD1	TRBJ2-3	-	CASSGRTGGAPDTQYF	TGTGCCAGCAGTGGAAGGACAGGGGGCGCACCAGATACGCAGTATTTT
TRBV18	TRBD1	TRBJ1-5	-	CASSPGVEGASQPQHF	TGTGCCAGCTCACCAGGCGTTGAGGGGGCAAGTCAGCCCCAGCATTTT